Presented here are 19 T cell receptor beta chains from one specimen sequenced in a study of T cell repertoires in cytomegalovirus infection (dated by TCRdb to the late 2010s). Antigens of these TCRs are unknown. Sequencing was performed on an Illumina HiSeq 1500. Starting from the raw public reads, TCRdb applied fastp trimming at Q25, assembled clones with MiXCR and retained in-frame beta chains. Each CDR3 protein appears once, grouped with its most common genes and DNA. The sample records approximately 110,000 distinct CDR3 sequences, 29% of which are singletons. The ten largest clones add up to roughly 77% of the sample. The meaning of the sample's treatment or condition label: in vitro stimulation with specific CMV peptide epitopes to enrich CMV-specific T cells. Sample: CD8+ T cells from cultured PBMCs, taken from culture after CMV antigen stimulation. Every receptor here comes from a human donor in good health (CMV status not recorded). Some clones in this sample may be carry-over from other donors' samples.

V and J are TRBV6-5 and TRBJ1-3; D ambiguous. This CDR3 region has 17 residues. CDR1 MNHEY and CDR2 SVGAGI come from the germline V gene. The V and J ends lost 2 bases and 2 bases respectively, with 16 bases between them. The DNA of the CDR3 is TGTGCCAGCAGTTACGCAGGTGGTGGGTTTCCTGGAAACACCATATATTTT. Protein: CASSYAGGGFPGNTIYF.

This sequence joins TRBV7-6 and TRBJ1-2; a possible D gene is TRBD1 (6 bases). Germline V gene data show CDR1 as SGHVS and CDR2 as FNYEAQ. V lost 5 bases and J lost 9, with 16 bases in between. The CDR3 extends over 13 amino acids. DNA of the CDR3: TGTGCCAGCAGCCCCGGACAGTCAAATAGCTACACCTTC. Amino acid sequence: CASSPGQSNSYTF.

There are a few counts of this clonotype. The chain recombines TRBV6-6 with TRBJ2-1; 7 bases match TRBD2. From germline, CDR1 is MNHNY and CDR2 SVGAGI (reference sequence). The CDR3 consists of 13 residues. Trimming removed 11 bases from V and 1 base from J; junction bases left unmatched: 5. DNA for the CDR3: TGTGCCGGGAGCGGGGCTTCCTACAATGAGCAGTTCTTC. Translating it yields CAGSGASYNEQFF.

Here the CDR3 DNA reads TGTGCCAGCAGCTTTGTGGCGTCCTACGAGCAGTACTTC. Protein product: CASSFVASYEQYF. The chain joins TRBV5-6 to TRBJ2-7, with D hard to call. This CDR3 region has 13 residues. Trimming removed 2 bases at V and 1 base at J, with 7 bases between. From germline, CDR1 is SGHDT and CDR2 YYEEEE.

This clonotype was detected many times. This chain connects TRBV7-2 to TRBJ2-3, with a possible D match to TRBD2 (6 bases). V shed 8 bases and J shed 2 bases, with 17 bases lying between them. Per germline, CDR1 SGHTA and CDR2 FQGNSA. This CDR3 region has 15 residues. CDR3 sequence reads: CASGVTREYTDTQYF. CDR3 DNA: TGTGCCAGCGGCGTCACCCGGGAGTACACAGATACGCAGTATTTT.

The rearrangement joins TRBV4-3 to TRBJ1-1; D not resolved. The V gene's germline CDR1 is LGHNA and CDR2 YSLEER. The length of the CDR3 is 14 residues. V was trimmed by 0 bases and J by 1 base, leaving 6 bases between them. The CDR3, as DNA: TGCGCCAGCAGCCAAGAGGGCTGGAACACTGAAGCTTTCTTT. Translated, it gives CASSQEGWNTEAFF.

This chain links TRBV2 with TRBJ1-2, with D unresolved. Between the trimmed V and J ends, which lost 7 bases and 8 bases, there was a span of 8 bases. The CDR3 spans 10 residues. The germline CDR1 and CDR2 sequences are SNHLY and FYNNEI. CDR3 in amino acids: CASNYVGYTF. The CDR3 nucleotides read TGTGCCAGCAACTACGTCGGCTACACCTTC.

This clonotype was observed many times. The gene calls are TRBV12-3 or TRBV12-4 and TRBJ1-2; possible D gene TRBD1, 6 bases. The V gene lost 7 bases and the J gene lost 8 bases, with 17 bases spanning the gap. The CDR3 runs to 13 residues. The CDR3 nucleotides are TGTGCCAGCACTCTAACACAGGGTGTCGGCTACACCTTC. This sequence encodes CASTLTQGVGYTF.

This clonotype was picked up a small number of times. The chain couples TRBV5-6 to TRBJ1-2; D might be TRBD1 (5 bases). Germline CDR1 is SGHDT and CDR2 is YYEEEE. The CDR3 is 15 residues long. Trimming shortened V by 5 bases and J by 7 bases, and 21 bases separated the two germline ends. The CDR3 DNA reads as TGTGCCAGCAGTTCCCGGGACTTCGTACTCGTTGGCTACACCTTC. Translating it yields CASSSRDFVLVGYTF.

This clonotype was picked up a small number of times. This chain links TRBV27 with TRBJ1-1; D call uncertain. The CDR3 length is 13 residues. Trimming left V 2 bases short and J 4 bases short, with 8 bases between. Germline V gene sequence: CDR1 MNHEY, CDR2 SMNVEV (reference sequence). This CDR3 reads CASSLGVVTEAFF. Written as DNA, the CDR3 is TGTGCCAGCAGTTTAGGGGTTGTCACTGAAGCTTTCTTT.

This clonotype showed up many times. The chain links TRBV7-6 to TRBJ2-1, with a tentative D call TRBD2 (6 bases). CDR1 is SGHVS and CDR2 is FNYEAQ in the germline V gene. Trimming took off 4 bases at V and 0 bases at J, with 13 bases between the two ends. The CDR3 consists of 16 residues. CDR3 DNA: TGTGCCAGCAGCTACAGCGGGCAACCCTCCTACAATGAGCAGTTCTTC. This translates into CASSYSGQPSYNEQFF.

This chain uses TRBV6-1 with TRBJ1-3; D remains ambiguous. Germline lookup yields CDR1 MNHNS and CDR2 SASEGT. Trimming left V 4 bases short and J 0 bases short, with 10 bases between. This CDR3 is built from 15 residues. This CDR3 reads CASSGEAFSGNTIYF. The CDR3 coding sequence is TGTGCCAGCAGTGGGGAGGCTTTCTCTGGAAACACCATATATTTT.

This sequence joins TRBV5-6 and TRBJ1-1; the D is unclear. The CDR3 loop spans 13 amino acids. Germline loops: CDR1 SGHDT, CDR2 YYEEEE. V lost 4 bases and J 12 bases, leaving 19 bases between the germline ends. The CDR3 region is CASSPDQASFSFF. Here the CDR3 DNA reads TGTGCCAGCAGCCCCGACCAGGCGTCCTTCTCTTTCTTT.

This clonotype was seen ten or more times. V and J are TRBV4-1 and TRBJ1-4, with 8 bases fitting TRBD1. Germline CDR1 reads MGHRA; CDR2 reads YSYEKL. V lost 5 bases to trimming and J lost 8 bases; unmatched junction nucleotides: 7. CDR3 length: 14 residues. This chain's CDR3 is CASSTRTGNEKLFF. The CDR3 bases are TGCGCCAGCAGCACAAGGACAGGGAACGAAAAACTGTTTTTT.

This clonotype appeared a few times. CDR3 in DNA: TGTGCCAGCAGTGAACTCACAGGGGGCACTGAAGCTTTCTTT. Its protein is CASSELTGGTEAFF. This chain connects TRBV25-1 to TRBJ1-1; 8 bases are shared with TRBD1. V lost 2 bases and J lost 4; bases outside the gene matches: 3. The CDR3 contains 14 residues. Looked up from germline, CDR1 is MGHDK and CDR2 is SYGVNS.

This clonotype was recorded at least ten times. The rearrangement links TRBV7-2 to TRBJ2-7; D assignment may be TRBD1 or TRBD2 (6 bases each). The germline CDR1 and CDR2 sequences are SGHTA and FQGNSA. V was clipped by 4 bases and J by 5 bases, with 24 bases between them. CDR3 length: 17 amino acids. The CDR3 is CASSSKDSWGVWDEQYF. The CDR3 nucleotides read TGTGCCAGCAGCTCTAAGGACAGCTGGGGGGTCTGGGACGAGCAGTACTTC.

Only a few counts were recorded for this clonotype. The chain is built from TRBV10-3 and TRBJ2-2; 12 bases line up with TRBD1. The CDR3 covers 14 residues. Germline V gene sequence: CDR1 ENHRY, CDR2 SYGVKD. With 8 bases clipped from V and 7 bases from J, the junction kept 5 bases outside the gene matches. CDR3 DNA: TGTGCCATCGGGACAGGGGGCGCGGTCGGGGAGCTGTTTTTT. This codes for CAIGTGGAVGELFF.

The CDR3 DNA reads TGTGCCAGCAGTTTGTCTACAGGGGGGGTATCCTACGAGCAGTACTTC. Translated, it gives CASSLSTGGVSYEQYF. The J gene is TRBJ2-7, the V gene TRBV27, with D tentatively TRBD1 (8 bases). Germline CDR1 and CDR2: MNHEY and SMNVEV (reference sequence). The CDR3 is made up of 16 amino acids. The V end was cut by 3 bases, the J end by 1 base, with 16 bases between.

The rearrangement uses TRBV2 and TRBJ2-1, with a weak D call TRBD2 (6 bases). The V and J ends lost 8 bases and 5 bases respectively, with 16 bases between them. The CDR3 spans 14 residues. In germline, CDR1 is SNHLY, CDR2 FYNNEI. CDR3 nucleotide sequence: TGTGCCAGCCAATTTAGCGGACTCAACAATGAGCAGTTCTTC. This encodes CASQFSGLNNEQFF.